This TCR beta chain was sequenced in a study of OX40 agonist ivuxolimab in advanced cancers. Overall study context: The drug used for patients, ivuxolimab, was an agonistic anti-OX40 (CD134) antibody.

This clone was detected a few times. Its antigen is currently unknown. Findings and limits, study-wide: Among expanded peripheral T cells, antigen specificity went undetermined. Both blood CD4+ and CD8+ T cells showed clonal growth by week 6 at 0.1 to 3.0 mg/kg.

Sequencing was performed with immunoSEQ multiplex PCR; in TCRdb, only in-frame clones are kept and a portion is missing. The sample carries 50,000 to 70,000 clones, 75% to 90% recorded once. The ends were cut back, 8 bases at V and 10 bases at J, with 12 bases in the middle. The CDR3 consists of 12 residues. Exclusion applied to patients with autoimmune disease history or systemic immunosuppression. This sequence joins TRBV23-1 and TRBJ1-6; weak D call: TRBD1 (5 bases). TRBV23-1 is an ORF, and what it does is uncertain. This receptor was obtained from an adult with an advanced solid tumor such as melanoma, head and neck, liver or kidney cancer. The sequencing used CD4+ or CD8+ T cells sorted from blood, collected in a trial of the OX40 agonist ivuxolimab. The CDR3 DNA is TGCGCCAGCCCCGGGGGGGGGTCACCCCTCCACTTT. It translates to CASPGGGSPLHF.